This T cell receptor (beta chain) was found in a study of T-cell reconstitution after alpha-beta-depleted transplantation in children. At least ten counts were recorded for this clonotype. CDR3 length equals 14 residues. V lost 2 bases and J lost 6, with 12 bases in between. The germline V gene has CDR1 SGHVS and CDR2 FQNEAQ. The authors prepared the TCRbeta library with unique molecular identifiers. MiXCR, run by TCRdb on the PCR reads, gives a single entry per CDR3 protein. Of around 240,000 distinct CDR3 sequences in the sample, 7.5% to 10% were seen once. The gene calls are TRBV7-8 and TRBJ2-3; D call uncertain. The receptor was derived from a human donor who donated a stem cell graft to a child with SCID. The sample was PBMCs from the stem cell graft donor, taken from the stem cell graft. CDR3: CASSLLGGADTQYF. CDR3 bases: TGTGCCAGCAGCTTACTGGGCGGCGCTGATACGCAGTATTTT.